This is a list of T cell receptor delta chains from one sample in a study of delta chains in infants with herpesvirus infections. TCRdb ran CATT on the RT-PCR reads. The sample holds about 530 delta-chain clones, more than 45% seen once. The sample consisted of peripheral blood, taken at time point 3 of longitudinal follow-up. All receptors derive from a human donor who was a Ugandan infant, either HIV-exposed or HIV-unexposed (not recorded which). CDR3s include the opening cysteine and the closing phenylalanine or tryptophan. D genes are given only for firm matches. Size is stated for part of the rows, as once, few or many counts, or as a class when the clone is expanded.

V gene	D gene	J gene	clone size	CDR3 protein	CDR3 DNA
TRDV2	TRDD3	TRDJ1	medium-sized	CACDTIYYTGGLYTDKLIF	TGTGCCTGTGACACCATTTACTATACTGGGGGATTATACACCGATAAACTCATCTTT
TRDV2	TRDD3	TRDJ3	medium-sized	CACDTGGGYSWDTRQMFF	TGTGCCTGTGACACCGGAGGGGGATACTCCTGGGACACCCGACAGATGTTTTTC
TRAV38-2/DV8	-	TRDJ1	-	CAYRSAGPRRPTYTDKLIF	TGTGCTTATAGGAGCGCGGGCCCACGTCGCCCCACGTACACCGATAAACTCATCTTT
TRDV2	TRDD3	TRDJ1	large	CACDLLGDEKYTDKLIF	TGTGCCTGTGACCTCTTGGGGGATGAAAAGTACACCGATAAACTCATCTTT
TRDV1	TRDD3	TRDJ1	large	CALGELIFGWGTGTDKLIF	TGTGCTCTTGGGGAACTAATATTCGGCTGGGGGACGGGTACCGATAAACTCATCTTT
TRDV1	TRDD2	TRDJ1	medium-sized	CALGELGLPTPWGTDKLIF	TGTGCTCTTGGGGAACTCGGCCTTCCTACTCCCTGGGGGACCGATAAACTCATCTTT
TRDV1	-	TRDJ1	medium-sized	CALGPLGPSYAPTGGKLIF	TGTGCTCTTGGGCCCCTAGGGCCTTCCTACGCCCCCACTGGGGGTAAACTCATCTTT
TRDV3	-	TRDJ1	-	CALARPTDKLIF	TGTGCCCTCGCACGGCCGACCGATAAACTCATCTTT
TRDV2	-	TRDJ3	medium-sized	CACDTAEVSSWDTRQMFF	TGTGCCTGTGACACTGCGGAGGTAAGCTCCTGGGACACCCGACAGATGTTTTTC
TRDV3	-	TRDJ1	large	CAFYNQWWSYTDKLIF	TGTGCCTTTTATAACCAGTGGTGGTCGTACACCGATAAACTCATCTTT
TRDV2	-	TRDJ1	large	CACDSVGDHGKLIF	TGTGCCTGTGACTCCGTCGGGGACCATGGTAAACTCATCTTT
TRDV2	-	TRDJ1	large	CACDTVPDTDKLIF	TGTGCCTGTGACACTGTACCGGACACCGATAAACTCATCTTT
TRDV2	-	TRDJ1	large	CACDEWGPYTDKLIF	TGTGCCTGTGACGAGTGGGGTCCGTACACCGATAAACTCATCTTT
TRDV1	TRDD3	TRDJ1	large	CALGPTPSPSGGILSHTDKLIF	TGTGCTCTTGGCCCTACCCCTTCCCCCTCGGGGGGGATACTATCCCACACCGATAAACTCATCTTT
TRDV2	TRDD3	TRDJ3	-	CACDTVLGSWDTRQMFF	TGTGCCTGTGACACCGTACTGGGGTCCTGGGACACCCGACAGATGTTTTTC
TRDV1	-	TRDJ1	large	CALGEPAIGDLKYTDKLIF	TGTGCTCTTGGGGAACCTGCCATTGGGGACCTCAAGTACACCGATAAACTCATCTTT
TRDV1	-	TRDJ1	large	CALGELGPYPLVELIF	TGTGCTCTTGGGGAACTGGGGCCCTACCCGCTGGTGGAACTCATCTTT
TRDV2	TRDD3	TRDJ1	-	CACDTAPYWGIATYTDKLIF	TGTGCCTGTGACACCGCCCCGTACTGGGGGATAGCTACGTACACCGATAAACTCATCTTT
TRDV2	TRDD3	TRDJ1	medium-sized	CACDPLLILGENTDKLIF	TGTGCCTGTGACCCCCTGCTAATACTGGGGGAGAACACCGATAAACTCATCTTT
TRDV1	TRDD3	TRDJ1	hyperexpanded	CALVAPKLYWGLYTDKLIF	TGTGCTCTTGTAGCTCCTAAGCTCTACTGGGGGTTATACACCGATAAACTCATCTTT
TRDV2	-	TRDJ1	large	CACDLLHDTDKLIF	TGTGCCTGTGACCTTTTGCACGACACCGATAAACTCATCTTT